This T cell receptor (beta chain) was sequenced during a study of CD8 T cells in ankylosing spondylitis. General observations from the study: A TCR beta motif of several highly homologous variants seemed to mark ankylosing spondylitis blood.

In making TCR beta libraries, quantitative 5'-RACE with molecular barcodes was used. In TCRdb, the 5' RACE reads were re-called with MiXCR into one record per CDR3 protein. The table shows tens of thousands of distinct CDR3 sequences, with 4.5% to 6% occurring only once. The sample holds many counts of this clonotype. Its antigen remains unknown. In germline, CDR1 is LGHDT, CDR2 YNNKEL (reference sequence). Trimming pared 3 bases from V and 5 bases from J, leaving 13 bases between. CDR3 length: 15 amino acids. This rearrangement joins TRBV3-1 to TRBJ2-2, with D unresolved. This clonotype was sampled from a male donor with ankylosing spondylitis or in good health (not recorded which). The sequencing sample was made of blood, either unsorted or a sorted T cell fraction (not recorded which). CDR3 nucleotide sequence: TGTGCCAGCAGCCATCGCGATTTGAGGACCGGGGAGCTGTTTTTT. Translating gives CASSHRDLRTGELFF.